A selection of T cell receptor beta chains follows, all from one sample in a study of cytomegalovirus exposure and HLA in healthy donors. Clones were read by immunoSEQ multiplex PCR, and TCRdb kept only the in-frame ones, dropping some. The sample records 99,000 or so clones, about four fifths being singletons. Sequenced material: PBMCs. These receptor sequences come from a man aged 40-49 years in good health and CMV-seronegative. CDR3s include the opening cysteine and the closing phenylalanine or tryptophan. Clone size is shown for a subset of rows, as once, few, many or a class of expanded clone.

cdr3_aa: CASSGPPRENIQYF; v_call: TRBV9; clone_size: -; j_call: TRBJ2-4
cdr3_aa: CASSLRQDQPQHF; v_call: TRBV19; clone_size: -; j_call: TRBJ1-5
cdr3_aa: CASSISSGRTLEQYF; v_call: TRBV5-1; clone_size: -; j_call: TRBJ2-7
cdr3_aa: CAWSQGGPTEQFF; v_call: TRBV30; clone_size: -; j_call: TRBJ2-1
cdr3_aa: CASSHPGGTNYGYTF; v_call: TRBV7-2; clone_size: -; j_call: TRBJ1-2
cdr3_aa: CASSHREFKNIQYF; v_call: TRBV14; clone_size: few; j_call: TRBJ2-4
cdr3_aa: CASSYHGQRHSYEQYF; v_call: TRBV5-1; clone_size: -; j_call: TRBJ2-7
cdr3_aa: CASSPILTGLGYTF; v_call: TRBV7-2; clone_size: -; j_call: TRBJ1-2
cdr3_aa: CASSHASGGALNSPLHF; v_call: TRBV4-1; clone_size: -; j_call: TRBJ1-6
cdr3_aa: CATSGTGHRITGELFF; v_call: TRBV15; clone_size: -; j_call: TRBJ2-2
cdr3_aa: CASSPRLTGMNEKLFF; v_call: TRBV18; clone_size: few; j_call: TRBJ1-4
cdr3_aa: CASSLDGSRYYEQYF; v_call: TRBV5-4; clone_size: -; j_call: TRBJ2-7
cdr3_aa: CASSLGGRERTEAFF; v_call: TRBV28; clone_size: -; j_call: TRBJ1-1
cdr3_aa: CACHRDLNQPQHF; v_call: TRBV30; clone_size: few; j_call: TRBJ1-5
cdr3_aa: CASSEPPTGEEF; v_call: TRBV6-1; clone_size: -; j_call: TRBJ2-7
cdr3_aa: CSVAGTSGGAPGQETQYF; v_call: TRBV29-1; clone_size: -; j_call: TRBJ2-5
cdr3_aa: CASSTRGETQYF; v_call: TRBV19; clone_size: -; j_call: TRBJ2-5
cdr3_aa: CSVQDRGEQFF; v_call: TRBV29-1; clone_size: -; j_call: TRBJ2-1
cdr3_aa: CASSLVPGLAGEGQFF; v_call: TRBV5-1; clone_size: -; j_call: TRBJ2-1
cdr3_aa: CASSYGGSYNSPLHF; v_call: TRBV6-6; clone_size: -; j_call: TRBJ1-6
cdr3_aa: CASSVSGASGNTIYF; v_call: TRBV9; clone_size: -; j_call: TRBJ1-3
cdr3_aa: CASSHLGRTGEQFF; v_call: TRBV4-1; clone_size: few; j_call: TRBJ2-1
cdr3_aa: CASSLLTGAFGANVLTF; v_call: TRBV7-2; clone_size: -; j_call: TRBJ2-6
cdr3_aa: CASSTTGYNEQFF; v_call: TRBV19; clone_size: -; j_call: TRBJ2-1
cdr3_aa: CASSPAGEKLFF; v_call: TRBV7-9; clone_size: -; j_call: TRBJ1-4
cdr3_aa: CASSVRGQTNQPQHF; v_call: TRBV2; clone_size: -; j_call: TRBJ1-5
cdr3_aa: CASRKGVNTEAFF; v_call: TRBV7-9; clone_size: -; j_call: TRBJ1-1
cdr3_aa: CAWSTSGYTNYGYTF; v_call: TRBV30; clone_size: -; j_call: TRBJ1-2
cdr3_aa: CASSLLSGGSTEAFF; v_call: TRBV27; clone_size: -; j_call: TRBJ1-1
cdr3_aa: CASSLGRGSTDTQYF; v_call: TRBV5-1; clone_size: -; j_call: TRBJ2-3
cdr3_aa: CASTRGGRSNQPQHF; v_call: TRBV5-6; clone_size: -; j_call: TRBJ1-5
cdr3_aa: CASSLGTGGWKTQYF; v_call: TRBV7-9; clone_size: -; j_call: TRBJ2-5
cdr3_aa: CASSPTRDQPQHF; v_call: TRBV6-5; clone_size: -; j_call: TRBJ1-5
cdr3_aa: CASSDQDRPSDEQYF; v_call: TRBV6-1; clone_size: once; j_call: TRBJ2-7
cdr3_aa: CASSLAVQGGGYTF; v_call: TRBV7-9; clone_size: -; j_call: TRBJ1-2
cdr3_aa: CASSADRATNTEAFF; v_call: TRBV6-4; clone_size: few; j_call: TRBJ1-1
cdr3_aa: CASSESGRPQHF; v_call: TRBV10-1; clone_size: -; j_call: TRBJ1-5
cdr3_aa: CASSPPDRGYGGYTF; v_call: TRBV7-2; clone_size: -; j_call: TRBJ1-2
cdr3_aa: CASSSGGQGIYEQYF; v_call: TRBV5-4; clone_size: -; j_call: TRBJ2-7
cdr3_aa: CASSPDRLGEQYF; v_call: TRBV14; clone_size: -; j_call: TRBJ2-7
cdr3_aa: CAWSVRQIVAKNIQYF; v_call: TRBV30; clone_size: -; j_call: TRBJ2-4
cdr3_aa: CASRGSGGHTDTQYF; v_call: TRBV2; clone_size: -; j_call: TRBJ2-3
cdr3_aa: CSVRKDTASTDTQYF; v_call: TRBV29-1; clone_size: -; j_call: TRBJ2-3
cdr3_aa: CASSLARTGTYEQYF; v_call: TRBV5-1; clone_size: -; j_call: TRBJ2-7
cdr3_aa: CASSPPTSGVSDTQYF; v_call: TRBV9; clone_size: -; j_call: TRBJ2-3
cdr3_aa: CASSSGTGAGTDTQYF; v_call: TRBV19; clone_size: -; j_call: TRBJ2-3
cdr3_aa: CASSPRTGDNSPLHF; v_call: TRBV18; clone_size: -; j_call: TRBJ1-6
cdr3_aa: CASSLSVNGYTF; v_call: TRBV28; clone_size: -; j_call: TRBJ1-2
cdr3_aa: CASWPGDRGPSWEQYF; v_call: TRBV10-2; clone_size: -; j_call: TRBJ2-7
cdr3_aa: CASSAGWGTLYNEQFF; v_call: TRBV6-4; clone_size: -; j_call: TRBJ2-1
cdr3_aa: CASTGTESSYEQYF; v_call: TRBV6-5; clone_size: -; j_call: TRBJ2-7
cdr3_aa: CASSSQGNEQYF; v_call: TRBV28; clone_size: -; j_call: TRBJ2-7
cdr3_aa: CASSSGGGGLAGVELYNEQFF; v_call: TRBV5-1; clone_size: -; j_call: TRBJ2-1
cdr3_aa: CAWSVPGDETQYF; v_call: TRBV30; clone_size: -; j_call: TRBJ2-5